The clone carrying this T cell receptor beta chain was found a few times. No antigen is known for it. RNA was extracted and reverse transcribed into cDNA as the sequencing template. Profiling relied on immunoSEQ multiplex PCR, and the TCRdb table lists in-frame clones only, not all of them. The repertoire has 150,000 to 200,000 clones, 59% of them found once; the top ten carry roughly 15%. This entry comes from a study of CD8+ T cells in alopecia areata. Study-wide results and limits: Elevated clonality characterized lesional scalp relative to normal scalp, particularly in alopecia totalis/universalis.

CDR1 is KGHSH, CDR2 LQKENI, per germline. This CDR3 region has 15 residues. Trimming took off 0 bases at V and 4 bases at J, with 12 bases between the two ends. The gene calls are TRBV18 and TRBJ1-1, with D perhaps TRBD1 (5 bases). The receptor comes from a human donor with alopecia areata. The sample was CD4+ T cells sorted from blood, taken at week 0. DNA for the CDR3: TGTGCCAGCTCACCACCTCCCCGGGGGGGCACTGAAGCTTTCTTT. It yields the protein CASSPPPRGGTEAFF.